The rows below give T cell receptor beta chains drawn from one sample of a study of shared clonotypes between healthy human individuals. Profiled with immunoSEQ multiplex PCR; TCRdb holds only in-frame clones, not every one. The sample has about 2 million clones; about 94% are singletons. The material sequenced was naive CD8+ T cells sorted from blood. The receptors here all came from a man in his late teens or twenties in good health. Each CDR3 is given with its conserved first and last residue. Fields, in order: D gene, J gene, V gene, clone size, CDR3 DNA, CDR3 protein. The D gene is left open where the match is weak. Expanded clones are given a class, and other clones once, few, many or no size at all.

D gene: .; J gene: TRBJ2-1; V gene: TRBV5-8; clone size: .; CDR3 DNA: TGTGCCAGCAGCTTGGTGGCCGTTGAGCAGTTCTTC; CDR3 protein: CASSLVAVEQFF
D gene: .; J gene: TRBJ2-7; V gene: TRBV27; clone size: .; CDR3 DNA: TGTGCCAGCAGTTTAATGGGGGATGGGAACGAGCAGTACTTC; CDR3 protein: CASSLMGDGNEQYF
D gene: .; J gene: TRBJ2-3; V gene: TRBV7-8; clone size: .; CDR3 DNA: TGTGCCAGCAGCTCCAGGGGCACAGATACGCAGTATTTT; CDR3 protein: CASSSRGTDTQYF
D gene: .; J gene: TRBJ1-6; V gene: TRBV4-1; clone size: few; CDR3 DNA: TGCGCCAGCAGCCAAGACGGGGATTCACCCCTCCACTTT; CDR3 protein: CASSQDGDSPLHF
D gene: TRBD2; J gene: TRBJ2-1; V gene: TRBV2; clone size: few; CDR3 DNA: TGTGCCAGCAGGCGGGACTACGGAGGATACAATGAGCAGTTCTTC; CDR3 protein: CASRRDYGGYNEQFF
D gene: .; J gene: TRBJ2-3; V gene: TRBV7-7; clone size: .; CDR3 DNA: TGTGCTAGCAGCTTAGGGTGGGGGGCCTCAACAGATACGCAGTATTTT; CDR3 protein: CASSLGWGASTDTQYF
D gene: .; J gene: TRBJ2-1; V gene: TRBV11-2; clone size: .; CDR3 DNA: TGTGCCAGCAGCTTACCTCCTGGACTCACGAATGAGCAGTTCTTC; CDR3 protein: CASSLPPGLTNEQFF
D gene: .; J gene: TRBJ1-1; V gene: TRBV5-6; clone size: .; CDR3 DNA: TGTGCCAGCAGCTCCGGTCGGTCCGGTAGCACTGAAGCTTTCTTT; CDR3 protein: CASSSGRSGSTEAFF
D gene: TRBD2; J gene: TRBJ2-5; V gene: TRBV7-8; clone size: .; CDR3 DNA: TGTGCCAGCAGCAATTTAGCGGGGGGGCCGGAGACCCAGTACTTC; CDR3 protein: CASSNLAGGPETQYF
D gene: TRBD1; J gene: TRBJ1-1; V gene: TRBV7-9; clone size: .; CDR3 DNA: TGTGCCAGCAGCCCACCGGGACAGGCGACCACTGAAGCTTTCTTT; CDR3 protein: CASSPPGQATTEAFF